This passage covers 15 T cell receptor beta chains from one sample sequenced in a study of T cells in Graves' hyperthyroidism and ophthalmopathy. Amplification yielded TCR beta CDR3 regions, with RNA transcripts as the source. HTBI primers were the set used in a first-round RT-PCR of the TCR CDR3. TCRdb re-derived calls from the multiplex PCR reads in MiXCR, one entry per CDR3 protein. The table shows fewer than 250,000 distinct CDR3 sequences, with approximately 25% occurring only once. Sequencing was carried out using blood. The receptors derive from a woman aged 35 to 49 with Graves' ophthalmopathy.

J is TRBJ1-1 and V is TRBV6-1; D is unclear. This CDR3 is built from 13 residues. V was shortened by 7 bases and J by 0 bases, with 9 bases between the two germline ends. Germline V gene data show CDR1 as MNHNS and CDR2 as SASEGT. The CDR3 nucleotides read TGTGCCAGCAACCAAGGCATGAACACTGAAGCTTTCTTT. It yields the protein CASNQGMNTEAFF.

This clonotype was counted at least ten times. J is TRBJ1-2 and V is TRBV2, with 7 bases identical to TRBD1. Germline CDR1 and CDR2: SNHLY and FYNNEI. Unmatched junction bases numbered 7, after V lost 9 bases and J lost 6 bases. CDR3 size: 12 residues. The CDR3 nucleotides read TGTGCCAGGGTGACAGGGTCCCATGGCTACACCTTC. This codes for CARVTGSHGYTF.

This chain joins TRBV7-3 and TRBJ2-5, with D perhaps TRBD1 or TRBD2 (6 bases each). The CDR3 has 16 amino acids. With 5 bases removed from V and 5 bases from J, the gap between germline ends came to 21 bases. Germline values: CDR1 SGHTA, CDR2 FQGTGA. CDR3: CASSLVGGSGRETQYF. CDR3 DNA sequence: TGTGCCAGCAGCCTAGTAGGGGGGAGTGGGCGGGAGACCCAGTACTTC. Full variable domain (remainder filled in from reference TRBV7-3 and TRBJ2-5): GAGVSQTPSNKVTEKGKYVELRCDPISGHTALYWYRQSLGQGPEFLIYFQGTGAADDSGLPNDRFFAVRPEGSVSTLKIQRTERGDSAVYLCASSLVGGSGRETQYFGPGTRLLVL.

This clonotype was seen repeatedly, ten times or more. J is TRBJ1-1 and V is TRBV11-2; 9 bases are shared with TRBD1. The CDR3 loop spans 14 amino acids. Germline-derived CDR1 and CDR2 are SGHAT and FQNNGV. With V trimmed by 5 bases and J by 5 bases, 6 bases remained unmatched. The CDR3 DNA reads as TGTGCCAGCAGCCCCGGGACAGGGAGGACTGAAGCTTTCTTT. It encodes CASSPGTGRTEAFF.

This chain connects TRBV6-1 to TRBJ2-2; D unclear. Germline V lookup: CDR1 MNHNS, CDR2 SASEGT. The CDR3 extends over 15 amino acids. V lost 7 bases and J 3 bases, leaving 15 bases between the germline ends. CDR3 nucleotides: TGTGCCAGCATGATCTGGGGATGGGACACCGGGGAGCTGTTTTTT. It translates to CASMIWGWDTGELFF.

This clonotype was observed a few times. The germline gene is not matched at one end of the junction; a read error may be the cause. This CDR3 is CASGLFGSAVSGANVLTF. CDR3 coding DNA: TGTGCCAGCGGTTTATTCGGCAGTGCGGTCTCTGGGGCCAACGTCCTGACTTTC. V and J are TRBV28 and TRBJ2-6, with D uncertain. This CDR3 region has 18 residues. Germline CDR1 MDHEN, CDR2 SYDVKM.

This clonotype has at least ten counts. The gene calls are TRBV2 and TRBJ2-5, with D perhaps matching TRBD1 or TRBD2 (6 bases each). Germline V lookup: CDR1 SNHLY, CDR2 FYNNEI. This CDR3 has 13 residues. The V gene lost 5 bases and the J gene lost 6 bases, with 13 bases spanning the gap. This chain's CDR3 is CASSPEGGKTQYF. The CDR3 region has the DNA TGTGCCAGCAGTCCTGAGGGGGGTAAGACCCAGTACTTC.

As for this clonotype: A much larger clone sits a single nucleotide away, making a read error possible. The J gene is TRBJ2-7, the V gene TRBV4-1; TRBD2 aligns across 10 bases. Germline lookup yields CDR1 MGHRA and CDR2 YSYEKL. This CDR3 has 16 residues. The CDR3 coding sequence is TGCGCCAGCAGCCAATCACAAGCGGGAGGGTACTTCGAGCAGCACTTC. Encoded protein: CASSQSQAGGYFEQHF.

The V gene is TRBV11-1, the J gene TRBJ2-6; no firm D call. The CDR3 covers 16 residues. Between the trimmed V and J ends, which lost 1 base and 0 bases, there was a span of 7 bases. Germline CDR1 SGHAT, CDR2 FQDESV (reference sequence). The chain's CDR3 is CASSLGMVSGANVLTF. CDR3 coding DNA: TGTGCCAGCAGCTTAGGCATGGTCTCTGGGGCCAACGTCCTGACTTTC. The whole variable domain, filled in from reference TRBV11-1 and TRBJ2-6, reads EAEVAQSPRYKITEKSQAVAFWCDPISGHATLYWYRQILGQGPELLVQFQDESVVDDSQLPKDRFSAERLKGVDSTLKIQPAELGDSAMYLCASSLGMVSGANVLTFGAGSRLTVL.

This clonotype was observed at least ten times. The CDR3 carries no conserved terminal phenylalanine or tryptophan, so it likely arises from a read error. The rearrangement joins TRBV25-1 to TRBJ2-7, with TRBD2 as a possible D gene (6 bases). Germline V lookup: CDR1 MGHDK, CDR2 SYGVNS. The CDR3 contains 10 residues. CDR3 region: CPRGNYEQYS. The CDR3 bases are TGCCCCCGCGGGAACTACGAGCAGTACTCC.

This clonotype was counted ten times or more. The chain carries TRBV28 and TRBJ2-7; TRBD1 matches at 9 bases. There are 16 residues in the CDR3. Germline CDR1 is MDHEN and CDR2 is SYDVKM. J gave up 5 bases and V 3 bases, and 11 bases lay outside the gene matches. The CDR3 coding sequence is TGTGCCAGCAGTTTCCGGGACAGGGTGAAATTCCACGAGCAGTACTTC. Residues: CASSFRDRVKFHEQYF.

This clonotype was seen many times. The V and J genes are TRBV13 and TRBJ1-1; 10 nucleotides align to TRBD1. The germline V gene encodes CDR1 PRHDT and CDR2 FYEKMQ (reference sequence). The junction had 6 bases not matched to a gene; V was cut back by 8 bases and J by 0 bases. The CDR3 contains 15 residues. In DNA form, the CDR3 reads TGTGCCAGCCAGGACAGGGGGGAATTGAACACTGAAGCTTTCTTT. This translates into CASQDRGELNTEAFF.

This clonotype was counted at least ten times. The chain combines TRBV10-3 with TRBJ2-1; the D is unclear. This CDR3 contains 14 residues. The germline V and J ends were trimmed by 0 bases and 2 bases, with 5 bases remaining between them. Germline V gives CDR1 ENHRY, CDR2 SYGVKD. CDR3 DNA sequence: TGTGCCATCAGTGAGTCAGAAACCTACAATGAGCAGTTCTTC. This codes for CAISESETYNEQFF.

This clonotype was seen many times. V usage is TRBV5-6 and J usage is TRBJ1-3; the match to TRBD1 covers 8 bases. Germline V gene sequence: CDR1 SGHDT, CDR2 YYEEEE. The CDR3 is 15 amino acids. V was clipped by 1 base and J by 4 bases; unmatched bases: 4. The CDR3 sequence is CASSLIRGPGNTIYF. Here the CDR3 DNA reads TGTGCCAGCAGCTTGATCAGGGGGCCAGGAAACACCATATATTTT. Drawing the rest from reference TRBV5-6 and TRBJ1-3, the complete variable domain is DAGVTQSPTHLIKTRGQQVTLRCSPKSGHDTVSWYQQALGQGPQFIFQYYEEEERQRGNFPDRFSGHQFPNYSSELNVNALLLGDSALYLCASSLIRGPGNTIYFGEGSWLTVV.

This clonotype was observed at least ten times. The chain is built from TRBV19 and TRBJ1-5; a possible D gene is TRBD1 (6 bases). The CDR3 contains 15 residues. The germline V and J ends were trimmed by 5 bases and 3 bases, with 14 bases remaining between them. Looked up from germline, CDR1 is LNHDA and CDR2 is SQIVND (reference sequence). The CDR3, as DNA: TGTGCCAGTAGTGCACGGGGACACCTCAATCAGCCCCAGCATTTT. As protein: CASSARGHLNQPQHF.